This T cell receptor beta chain was captured by sequencing in a study of T-cell reconstitution after alpha-beta-depleted transplantation in children. This clonotype was detected only a few times. The TCRbeta library incorporated unique molecular identifiers. TCRdb re-called the PCR reads through MiXCR, storing one row per CDR3 protein. Of 90,000 to 100,000 distinct CDR3 sequences listed, 12% are singletons. CDR1 MNHEY and CDR2 SVGEGT come from the germline V gene. J was trimmed by 2 bases and V by 6 bases; bases with no gene match: 12. The CDR3 loop spans 16 amino acids. The origin of this receptor is a human donor who donated a stem cell graft to a child with inherited bone marrow failure. The J gene is TRBJ2-7, the V gene TRBV6-2 or TRBV6-3; 8 bases map to TRBD1. Material: PBMCs from the stem cell graft donor, obtained from the stem cell graft. The CDR3 DNA reads as TGTGCCAGCAGGGGGCGGACAGGGTTGGCCACCTACGAGCAGTACTTC. Translated, it gives CASRGRTGLATYEQYF.